The 26 T cell receptor beta chains in this list originate from one sample, sequenced in a study of HIV-infected patients and healthy controls. No cell fractionation was done, so the repertoire covers all unsorted peripheral blood T cells. Reverse transcription used about 510 ng RNA and constant-region primers for alpha and beta. Using multiplexing indices, alpha and beta chain libraries were generated apart by chain-specific third strand synthesis. TCRdb re-called the 5' RACE reads through MiXCR, storing one row per CDR3 protein. This sample has about 16,000 distinct CDR3 sequences, with just under 9.5% found just once. Sample: blood. The receptors originated from an adult in good health.

This clonotype was counted many times. V usage is TRBV7-6 and J usage is TRBJ2-2; no reliable D call. CDR3 length: 17 residues. The V gene's germline CDR1 is SGHVS and CDR2 FNYEAQ. V was clipped by 5 bases and J by 6 bases, with 22 bases between them. For the CDR3, the DNA is TGTGCCAGCAGCCGCTTGACGACTGGGGTTGGGGCCGGGGAGCTGTTTTTT. Its protein is CASSRLTTGVGAGELFF.

In this sample, this clonotype turned up many times. This chain joins TRBV7-4 and TRBJ2-1; no reliable D call. CDR1 and CDR2 from the germline V gene are SGHVT and SQSDAQ. This CDR3 has 16 residues. V was pared by 5 bases and J by 7 bases, with 21 bases between. The CDR3 nucleotides are TGTGCCAGCAGCGGAAGGGCGATTATTCTCGGGAATGAGCAGTTCTTC. It encodes CASSGRAIILGNEQFF.

In this sample, this clonotype turned up once. J is TRBJ2-4 and V is TRBV19; tentative D call: TRBD1 (6 bases). The germline gives CDR1 LNHDA, CDR2 SQIVND (reference sequence). The CDR3 loop spans 16 amino acids. The V and J ends lost 1 base and 2 bases respectively, with 12 bases between them. The CDR3 DNA reads TGTGCCAGTAGTATAGTAAGCAGGGGTACCAAAAACATTCAGTACTTC. Encoded protein: CASSIVSRGTKNIQYF.

A few counts support this clonotype. The chain is built from TRBV20-1 and TRBJ1-5; no firm D call. CDR3 size: 13 residues. The V and J ends lost 3 bases and 7 bases respectively, with 13 bases between them. Germline V gives CDR1 DFQATT, CDR2 SNEGSKA (reference sequence). The CDR3, as DNA: TGCAGTGCTAGGGCCGGGGTGCAACAGCCCCAGCATTTT. It is translated as CSARAGVQQPQHF.

This clonotype was counted many times. The CDR3 is CSARGRWASHPEQFF. CDR3 sequence (DNA): TGCAGTGCTAGAGGCCGCTGGGCCTCGCATCCTGAGCAGTTCTTC. This rearrangement joins TRBV20-1 to TRBJ2-1; D gene ambiguous. The CDR3 is 15 amino acids. Trimming took 1 base from V and 9 from J, leaving 19 bases between them. The germline V gene encodes CDR1 DFQATT and CDR2 SNEGSKA (reference sequence).

Many counts were recorded for this clonotype. The chain couples TRBV29-1 to TRBJ2-3; no clear D. CDR1 is SQVTM, CDR2 ANQGSEA, per germline. With 4 bases removed from V and 2 bases from J, the gap between germline ends came to 16 bases. CDR3 length: 15 residues. The CDR3 region has the DNA TGCAGCGTTGTAGTACTCCGGATCGACACAGATACGCAGTATTTT. Protein: CSVVVLRIDTDTQYF.

Sample share makes this clonotype medium-sized. The chain recombines TRBV29-1 with TRBJ2-5; D is perhaps TRBD1 (6 bases). This CDR3 contains 14 residues. In germline, CDR1 is SQVTM, CDR2 ANQGSEA. The ends were cut back, 4 bases at V and 2 bases at J, with 14 bases in the middle. CDR3 bases: TGCAGCGTTGGGGGGCTAGGACAGCAAGAGACCCAGTACTTC. The encoded protein is CSVGGLGQQETQYF.

In this sample, this clonotype turned up many times. The V gene is TRBV6-1, the J gene TRBJ2-3, with 8 bases matching TRBD1. Germline V gene sequence: CDR1 MNHNS, CDR2 SASEGT. The ends lost 6 bases at V and 5 bases at J; junction bases unmatched: 7. The CDR3 has 14 amino acids. In DNA, the CDR3 is TGTGCCAGCAGACCGCAGGGGGCCGGAGATACGCAGTATTTT. The encoded protein is CASRPQGAGDTQYF.

In its sample, this clonotype ranks as medium-sized (0.01 to 0.1%). The V and J genes are TRBV7-6 and TRBJ1-1; D gene uncertain. The CDR3 is made up of 12 amino acids. The germline V gene has CDR1 SGHVS and CDR2 FNYEAQ. V gave up 7 bases and J gave up 0 bases, with 6 bases separating them. The DNA of the CDR3 is TGTGCCAGCAAAAGCATGAACACTGAAGCTTTCTTT. Translating gives CASKSMNTEAFF.

There are many counts of this clonotype. The chain links TRBV4-1 to TRBJ2-7; D is possibly TRBD2 (6 bases). The V end lost 4 bases, the J end lost 0 bases, and 19 bases lay between the germline ends. The germline V gene encodes CDR1 MGHRA and CDR2 YSYEKL. This CDR3 region has 17 residues. CDR3 sequence (DNA): TGCGCCAGCAGCCGTACTCCCCGGGAGTCTGACTCCTACGAGCAGTACGTC. This translates into CASSRTPRESDSYEQYV.

This clonotype was counted ten times or more. The V gene is TRBV6-5, the J gene TRBJ2-1, with D maybe TRBD2 (5 bases). CDR1 and CDR2 from the germline V gene are MNHEY and SVGAGI. This CDR3 has 15 amino acids. V lost 6 bases to trimming and J lost 8 bases, with 20 bases between them. DNA for the CDR3: TGTGCCAGCAGACTAACTAGTCCCGCCGTCCATGAGCAGTTCTTC. Protein sequence: CASRLTSPAVHEQFF.

The rearrangement uses TRBV7-9 and TRBJ1-6; tentatively, D is TRBD1 (6 bases). Trimming took 5 bases from V and 10 from J, leaving 15 bases between them. The germline gives CDR1 SEHNR, CDR2 FQNEAQ (reference sequence). The CDR3 contains 14 residues. This CDR3 is CASSPGPRGSPLHF. For the CDR3, the DNA is TGTGCCAGCAGCCCGGGACCTAGGGGGTCACCCCTCCACTTT. The complete variable domain, with remaining parts taken from reference TRBV7-9 and TRBJ1-6, reads DTGVSQNPRHKITKRGQNVTFRCDPISEHNRLYWYRQTLGQGPEFLTYFQNEAQLEKSRLLSDRFSAERPKGSFSTLEIQRTEQGDSAMYLCASSPGPRGSPLHFGNGTRLTVT.

Judged by abundance, this clonotype is medium-sized. The genes are TRBV27 and TRBJ2-1, with TRBD1 as a possible D gene (5 bases). The germline V gene has CDR1 MNHEY and CDR2 SMNVEV (reference sequence). Trimming shortened V by 5 bases and J by 0 bases, and 14 bases separated the two germline ends. The CDR3 consists of 16 residues. The CDR3 DNA reads as TGTGCCAGCAGTCCGGTTGGGGCCAGCTCCTACAATGAGCAGTTCTTC. It encodes CASSPVGASSYNEQFF.

This clonotype was seen a few times. The chain uses TRBV10-3 and TRBJ2-1, with TRBD1 identical over 7 bases. The CDR3 has 14 residues. Losses at the gene ends were 6 bases for V and 3 bases for J; bases not matched to a gene: 5. CDR1 and CDR2 from the germline V gene are ENHRY and SYGVKD. This CDR3 is CAIRTGQIYNEQFF. The DNA for the CDR3 is TGTGCCATCAGAACGGGACAGATCTACAATGAGCAGTTCTTC.

This clonotype was detected many times. The chain links TRBV20-1 to TRBJ2-1, with 10 bases aligning to TRBD2. After removal of 3 bases from V and 4 bases from J, the junction contained 3 bases not matched to a gene. CDR3 size: 14 residues. Per germline, CDR1 DFQATT and CDR2 SNEGSKA (reference sequence). This CDR3 reads CSASLAGDYNEQFF. DNA of the CDR3: TGCAGTGCTAGTCTAGCGGGGGATTACAATGAGCAGTTCTTC.

The chain combines TRBV19 with TRBJ1-2; D gene uncertain. The germline V and J ends were trimmed by 3 bases and 7 bases, with 21 bases remaining between them. CDR3 size: 16 residues. Germline CDR1 and CDR2: LNHDA and SQIVND (reference sequence). The CDR3 sequence is CASSMGWPPETGGYTF. CDR3 in DNA: TGTGCCAGTAGTATGGGTTGGCCTCCCGAAACTGGTGGCTACACCTTC.

In its sample, this clonotype was seen many times. This rearrangement joins TRBV11-3 to TRBJ2-1; 11 bases are a match to TRBD2. With V trimmed by 3 bases and J by 1 base, 2 bases remained unmatched. The CDR3 has 16 amino acids. The germline V gene has CDR1 SGHNT and CDR2 YENEEA. In DNA, the CDR3 is TGTGCCAGCAGCTTTAGGACTAGCGGGTCCTACAATGAGCAGTTCTTC. This translates into CASSFRTSGSYNEQFF.

There are many counts of this clonotype. The CDR3 DNA sequence: TGTGCCAGCAGCCCGACGGAAGACAGGTGGAGTCAGCCCCAGCATTTT. Translating it yields CASSPTEDRWSQPQHF. The chain employs TRBV21-1 and TRBJ1-5; TRBD1 reflects the table's D call only, with no check against the DNA. TRBV21-1 is a pseudogene segment. The CDR3 sequence is 16 residues long.

The table lists this clonotype with a few counts. The V and J genes are TRBV12-3 or TRBV12-4 and TRBJ1-2; D perhaps matches TRBD1 (5 bases). The V end was cut by 5 bases, the J end by 3 bases, with 13 bases between. CDR3 length equals 14 residues. Written as DNA, the CDR3 is TGTGCCAGCAGTCCCTTTGGGGCGGACTATGGCTACACCTTC. Translating gives CASSPFGADYGYTF.

This clonotype was seen ten or more times. V is TRBV6-6 and J is TRBJ2-5, with 9 positions matching TRBD1. V gave up 5 bases and J gave up 4 bases; unmatched junction bases: 8. Germline lookup yields CDR1 MNHNY and CDR2 SVGAGI (reference sequence). This CDR3 is built from 15 residues. CDR3 DNA sequence: TGTGCCAGCAGTCCACAGGGGGCGAGGGTAGAGACCCAGTACTTC. Protein sequence: CASSPQGARVETQYF.

This clonotype appeared many times. This sequence joins TRBV6-6 and TRBJ2-3, with 16 bases fitting TRBD2. V lost 4 bases and J lost 5; bases outside the gene matches: 6. Germline V gene data show CDR1 as MNHNY and CDR2 as SVGAGI (reference sequence). CDR3 size: 17 residues. The chain's CDR3 is CASSFGTSGRVEDTQYF. CDR3 in DNA: TGTGCCAGCAGTTTCGGGACTAGCGGGAGGGTTGAAGATACGCAGTATTTT.

In its sample, this clonotype is medium-sized. This rearrangement joins TRBV28 to TRBJ2-1; 14 positions agree with TRBD2. The CDR3 length is 15 residues. Germline CDR1 reads MDHEN; CDR2 reads SYDVKM. With 8 bases clipped from V and 8 bases from J, the junction kept 8 bases outside the gene matches. The CDR3 protein is CASQKGTSGSDEQFF. CDR3 DNA: TGTGCCAGCCAAAAAGGGACTAGCGGGAGCGATGAGCAGTTCTTC.

This clonotype is classed as medium-sized (0.01 to 0.1%). The V call is TRBV6-5, the J call TRBJ2-7; D might be TRBD1 or TRBD2, each matching 5 bases. Germline-derived CDR1 and CDR2 are MNHEY and SVGAGI. The CDR3 sequence is 14 residues long. V lost 0 bases and J 5 bases, leaving 11 bases between the germline ends. The CDR3 coding sequence is TGTGCCAGCAGTTACTCGGGGGTTCGGGACGAGCAGTACTTC. The encoded protein is CASSYSGVRDEQYF.

This clonotype has a count of ten or more. The chain links TRBV20-1 to TRBJ2-5, with D perhaps matching TRBD2 (5 bases). Between the trimmed V and J ends, which lost 3 bases and 0 bases, there was a span of 17 bases. The CDR3 runs to 16 residues. Germline assignment: CDR1 DFQATT and CDR2 SNEGSKA (reference sequence). CDR3 bases: TGCAGTGCTAGCGGGATTCCCAACGGAGACCAAGAGACCCAGTACTTC. Translated: CSASGIPNGDQETQYF.

In this sample, this clonotype is medium-sized. The rearrangement joins TRBV6-1 to TRBJ2-3; 16 positions agree with TRBD2. The CDR3 sequence is 15 residues long. Germline V gene data show CDR1 as MNHNS and CDR2 as SASEGT. V gave up 6 bases and J gave up 4 bases; unmatched junction bases: 1. CDR3 region: CASRGLAGGPDTQYF. CDR3 in DNA: TGTGCCAGCAGGGGACTAGCGGGAGGGCCAGATACGCAGTATTTT.

Many counts were recorded for this clonotype. V usage is TRBV7-8 and J usage is TRBJ2-5; TRBD1 aligns across 9 bases. The V segment lost 3 bases and the J segment 7 bases; nucleotides outside the gene matches: 12. The germline CDR1 and CDR2 sequences are SGHVS and FQNEAQ. This CDR3 has 16 amino acids. The CDR3 sequence: CASSFQPGQGIGTQYF. CDR3 in DNA: TGTGCCAGCAGCTTCCAGCCGGGACAGGGTATCGGGACCCAGTACTTC. The variable domain in full, completed from reference TRBV7-8 and TRBJ2-5, reads GAGVSQSPRYKVAKRGQDVALRCDPISGHVSLFWYQQALGQGPEFLTYFQNEAQLDKSGLPSDRFFAERPEGSVSTLKIQRTQQEDSAVYLCASSFQPGQGIGTQYFGPGTRLLVL.